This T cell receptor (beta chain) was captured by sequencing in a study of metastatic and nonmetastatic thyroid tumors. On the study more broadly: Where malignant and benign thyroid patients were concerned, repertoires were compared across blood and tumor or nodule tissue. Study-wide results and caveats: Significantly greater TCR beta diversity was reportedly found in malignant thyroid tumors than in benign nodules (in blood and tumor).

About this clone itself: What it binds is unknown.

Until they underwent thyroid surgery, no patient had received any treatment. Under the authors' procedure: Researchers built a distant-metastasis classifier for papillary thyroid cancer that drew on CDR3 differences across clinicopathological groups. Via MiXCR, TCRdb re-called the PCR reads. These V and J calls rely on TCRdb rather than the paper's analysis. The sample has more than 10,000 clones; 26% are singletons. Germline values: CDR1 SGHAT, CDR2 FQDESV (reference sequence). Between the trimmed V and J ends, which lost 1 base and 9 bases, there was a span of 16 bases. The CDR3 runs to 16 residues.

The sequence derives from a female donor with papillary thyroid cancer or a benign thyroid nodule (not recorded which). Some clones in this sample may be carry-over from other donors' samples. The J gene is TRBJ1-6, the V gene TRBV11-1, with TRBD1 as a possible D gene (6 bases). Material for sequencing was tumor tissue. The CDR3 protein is CASSLVVGQSGSPLHF. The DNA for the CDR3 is TGTGCCAGCAGCTTAGTTGTAGGACAGTCGGGTTCACCCCTCCACTTT.